This T cell receptor beta chain was obtained from a study of regulatory T cells in long-lasting Graves disease. Study-wide points: There was favoring of TRBV28, TRBJ1-2 and TRBJ2-5 in persistent disease.

This CDR3 region has 18 residues. Trimming cost V 6 bases and J 0 bases, with 21 bases left between them. Germline V CDR1 and CDR2: MNHNS, SASEGT. The sample's time point: newly diagnosed GD, antithyroid drugs for less than 3 months. Construction of the TCR library relied on RNA isolated from PBMCs. Arm-PCR of CDR3 regions with iRepertoire HTBI primers generated TCR beta libraries. Original analysis: From all samples, identification returned roughly 15 TRBJ and 60 to 80 TRBV segments. One entry per CDR3 protein results from TCRdb running MiXCR on the multiplex PCR reads. The V and J calls and clone size are TCRdb's, not the authors'. Altogether some 400,000 distinct CDR3 sequences are present, under 15% being singletons, with the ten largest covering 16%. This clonotype was seen only a few times. Its target is unknown. This sample was also put to use in a study of T cells in Graves' hyperthyroidism and ophthalmopathy. This second report adds: HTBI primers were the set used in a first-round RT-PCR of the TCR CDR3. The model's output predicted ophthalmopathy at a median of 6.5 months prior to onset.

Sequences were derived from peripheral blood mononuclear cells (PBMCs), sampled at new diagnosis, from a patient treated with antithyroid drugs. The chain joins TRBV6-1 to TRBJ2-1; tentative D call: TRBD2 (6 bases). The TCR originated in a woman aged 25 to 39 with Graves disease. This CDR3 reads CASSRSWSGGSSYNEQFF. CDR3 in DNA: TGTGCCAGCAGCCGCAGTTGGAGCGGAGGGAGCTCCTACAATGAGCAGTTCTTC.